This T cell receptor beta chain was profiled in a study of OX40 agonist ivuxolimab in advanced cancers. About the research overall: Males comprised roughly four fifths of the group, whose mean age was 60 years (range 23 to 79).

As to this clone: Its specificity is not known.

The study's findings and limits: Dosing at 0.1 to 3.0 mg/kg was accompanied by clonal expansion of CD4+ and CD8+ blood T cells by week 6. On average, CD8+ T cells had more expanded clones than CD4+.

Germline CDR1 reads LNHDA; CDR2 reads SQIVND (reference sequence). The CDR3 runs 15 residues. V lost 4 bases and J lost 8, with 20 bases in between. Profiling relied on immunoSEQ multiplex PCR, and the TCRdb table lists in-frame clones only, not all of them. The sample has roughly 70,000 clones; approximately 80% are singletons. The chain couples TRBV19 to TRBJ1-2, with D unresolved. Material: CD4+ or CD8+ T cells sorted from blood, obtained in a trial of the OX40 agonist ivuxolimab. This TCR was recovered from an adult with an advanced solid tumor such as melanoma, head and neck, liver or kidney cancer. CDR3 sequence (DNA): TGTGCCAGTAGTAGCCCCGGGGAGGGCCTTGGGGGCTACACCTTC. It encodes CASSSPGEGLGGYTF.